This TCR beta chain was sequenced in a study of T cell repertoires in cytomegalovirus infection. TCRdb passed the reads through MiXCR, listing each CDR3 protein once. This sample has approximately 470,000 distinct CDR3 sequences, with about two fifths found just once. With regard to this clonotype: What it binds is unknown.

The length of the CDR3 is 17 residues. CDR1 is MNHNS and CDR2 is SASEGT in the germline V gene. The V end lost 6 bases, the J end lost 3 bases, and 23 bases lay between the germline ends. The sample here was cultured PBMCs, taken from culture after CMV antigen stimulation. The origin of this receptor is a human donor in good health (CMV status not recorded). Some clones in this sample may be carry-over from other donors' samples. V gene TRBV6-1 combines with J gene TRBJ1-2; no reliable D call. CDR3 DNA sequence: TGTGCCAGCAGAAAAGGGCTATGGGTCCAGAAGGACTATGGCTACACCTTC. This translates into CASRKGLWVQKDYGYTF.